The text below deals with one T cell receptor beta chain. What antigen it recognizes has not been identified. No qualities accompany the bases; no much larger clone lies one base away. The library was generated by RT-PCR. Sequenced on an Illumina HiSeq 2500. The public reads were run again by TCRdb, first through fastp at Q25 and then through MiXCR, and only productive beta chains were kept. A single entry per CDR3 protein holds the most common genes and DNA from its merged rows. For this sample the table gives a few hundred thousand distinct CDR3 sequences, of which about 10% were detected only once. The top ten clonotypes cover 11% of the sample. The sample is drawn from a study of response to subunit inactivated influenza vaccine (dated by TCRdb to the late 2010s). Regarding the research as a whole: Deep quantitative T cell receptor repertoire profiling was used in the study to track responses to a trivalent subunit inactivated influenza vaccine.

The germline V end is reduced by 7 bases and the J end by 1 base; junction bases left unmatched: 6. Including cysteine and phenylalanine, the CDR3 has 15 amino acids. Left in the record is the CDR3 DNA by itself, 45 bases read in frame from the first base. What the authors observed across the whole study: According to the authors, only a limited number of new T cells may be recruited by each seasonal influenza vaccination.

These data were likewise used in another study, on T cells expressing NK-cell markers. The second study reports: TCR beta cDNA libraries were prepared using 5'RACE template switching, which introduced a universal primer site and unique molecular identifiers. Three sorted T-cell subsets (CD3+CD56+NKG2C+, CD3+CD56+NKG2C- and CD3+CD56-NKG2C+) from about 8 donors had their TCR beta-chain repertoires profiled. Among the eight sequenced donors, seven were HCMV-seropositive and one was HCMV-seronegative. To restrict sorting to alphabetaTCR-expressing T cells, an anti-gammadeltaTCR antibody was added in several experiments. In over 5 donors, the dominant CD3+CD56+NKG2C+ clonotypes were among the top 10 CD8+ clonotypes and accounted for about 1.0-7.5% of CD8+ T cells. Those dominant clonotypes were again the most abundant among CD3+CD56-NKG2C+ cells in several donors, at about 28.3-60.1%. Whether the expanded NKG2C-expressing T cell clones were specific for HCMV antigens remained unclear. The eight sequenced donors were randomly selected healthy volunteers, three men and five women. To determine HCMV serostatus, a commercial ELISA kit was used to detect HCMV-specific IgG in serum. Ficoll density gradient centrifugation was used to isolate peripheral blood mononuclear cells from blood. For more than 5 donors, unsorted PBMC were also used to sequence bulk peripheral blood T-cell repertoires. cDNA synthesis was primed from the TCR beta constant segment, followed by two successive PCR amplification steps. Libraries were sequenced as 2 x 150 bp reads on Illumina HiSeq 2000/2500, MiSeq or NextSeq. MIGEC was used to demultiplex reads and group the reads by UMI, and MiTCR was used to assemble and quantify clonotypes. To exclude erroneous sequences, only TCR cDNA sequences supported by at least two reads were retained. Downstream repertoire analysis used the tcR package, and clonotypes were matched across fractions by CDR3 nucleotide sequence plus V segment. VDJmatch was used to annotate antigen specificity against VDJdb, with one amino acid substitution allowed in CDR3.

The sample was PBMCs from blood, taken on the day of vaccination. This chain is built from TRBV12-3 or TRBV12-4 and TRBJ2-5; 10 nucleotides in the junction match TRBD2. The TCR comes from a man between 50 and 59 years old who received an inactivated influenza vaccine. Donor details come from another sample of the same person, matched by shared clones. CDR3 loop: CASMPTSGPQETQYF. The sequence in DNA is TGTGCCAGCATGCCGACTAGCGGGCCCCAAGAGACCCAGTACTTC.